Many counts were recorded for the clone carrying this T cell receptor (beta chain). What it binds is not known. This sample was included in a study of spatial heterogeneity in lung cancer. Points from the study as a whole: There were more appearances of ubiquitous expanded tumor TCRs in blood at resection than at follow-up.

This CDR3 is 14 amino acids long. CDR1 is LNHDA and CDR2 is SQIVND in the germline V gene (reference sequence). V was clipped by 0 bases and J by 11 bases, with 16 bases between them. TCRdb fed the 5' RACE reads into MiXCR, producing one record per CDR3 protein. The repertoire consists of nearly 15,000 distinct CDR3 sequences, with 6.5% to 8.5% occurring once and the leading ten covering about a third. Regarding time point: sample taken at primary tumor resection. No cell sorting; template was whole RNA from tumor, lung tissue or PBMC. V usage is TRBV19 and J usage is TRBJ1-1, with D possibly matching TRBD1 (5 bases). The source material was PBMCs, sampled at surgery. The TCR sequence derives from a female donor with early-stage non-small cell lung cancer. The CDR3 DNA sequence: TGTGCCAGTAGTATAGATCCGGGACCCCAGTCGGCTTTCTTT. It codes for CASSIDPGPQSAFF.